This T cell receptor beta chain appears in the sequencing data of a study of blood T cell repertoires in COVID-19. Using immunoSEQ multiplex PCR, the repertoire was profiled, and TCRdb retains in-frame clones only, with some absent. The sample yields around 270,000 clones, around nine tenths seen once. The receptor comes from a man aged 40-50 years who had recovered from COVID-19. The sequencing sample was made of peripheral blood.

The CDR3 loop is CASSPRSGVGTDTQYF. The CDR3 DNA follows: TGTGCCAGCAGCCCCCGGAGCGGAGTAGGGACAGATACGCAGTATTTT. The chain combines TRBV7-9 with TRBJ2-3; D may be TRBD2 (5 bases). Germline V gene sequence: CDR1 SEHNR, CDR2 FQNEAQ (reference sequence). The CDR3 extends over 16 amino acids. V was trimmed by 5 bases and J by 3 bases, leaving 18 bases between them. Supplemented by reference TRBV7-9 and TRBJ2-3, the full variable domain reads DTGVSQNPRHKITKRGQNVTFRCDPISEHNRLYWYRQTLGQGPEFLTYFQNEAQLEKSRLLSDRFSAERPKGSFSTLEIQRTEQGDSAMYLCASSPRSGVGTDTQYFGPGTRLTVL.